The 30 T cell receptor beta chains in this list originate from one sample, sequenced in a study of human T cells and chemical hapten exposure. This sample's time point: patch test 3, about 24 weeks after DPC sensitization. The sample's treatment: therapeutic diphenylcyclopropenone sensitization with weekly scalp DPC. Using its own MiXCR run on the RACE reads, TCRdb lists one record per CDR3 protein. The table records about 200,000 distinct CDR3 sequences, under 25% of them present only once. The sequencing used whole blood, collected in connection with sensitization to the hapten diphenylcyclopropenone (DPC). The source is a woman between 40 and 55 years old with alopecia areata. Some clones in this sample may be carry-over from other donors' samples.

The rearrangement uses TRBV28 and TRBJ2-1; D remains ambiguous. V lost 2 bases and J lost 0, with 14 bases in between. Germline values: CDR1 MDHEN, CDR2 SYDVKM. This CDR3 has 17 residues. CDR3 nucleotides: TGTGCCAGCAGTTTAAGTGTCCGGGCCGTCTCCTACAATGAGCAGTTCTTC. Its protein is CASSLSVRAVSYNEQFF. Combining the CDR3 with reference TRBV28 and TRBJ2-1 gives the whole variable domain DVKVTQSSRYLVKRTGEKVFLECVQDMDHENMFWYRQDPGLGLRLIYFSYDVKMKEKGDIPEGYSVSREKKERFSLILESASTNQTSMYLCASSLSVRAVSYNEQFFGPGTRLTVL.

This rearrangement joins TRBV7-9 to TRBJ2-1, with 14 bases that match TRBD2. V shed 3 bases, J shed 10 bases, and the junction held 8 bases outside the gene matches. CDR3 length equals 16 residues. Germline assignment: CDR1 SEHNR and CDR2 FQNEAQ (reference sequence). The CDR3 spells CASSFLPGLAGDEQFF. The CDR3 DNA is TGTGCCAGCAGCTTTCTCCCGGGACTAGCGGGAGACGAGCAGTTCTTC.

The sample holds many counts of this clonotype. The chain employs TRBV29-1 and TRBJ1-5; 9 positions agree with TRBD1. Germline-derived CDR1 and CDR2 are SQVTM and ANQGSEA. The CDR3 runs 15 residues. The V segment lost 2 bases and the J segment 0 bases; nucleotides outside the gene matches: 2. CDR3 DNA sequence: TGCAGCGTTGAATGGACAGGGGATAGCAATCAGCCCCAGCATTTT. Translating it yields CSVEWTGDSNQPQHF.

A few counts support this clonotype. J is TRBJ2-1 and V is TRBV18; D unclear. With 3 bases removed from V and 8 bases from J, the gap between germline ends came to 11 bases. CDR3 length equals 13 residues. Germline CDR1 is KGHSH and CDR2 is LQKENI. CDR3 sequence (DNA): TGTGCCAGCTCACCCTCGGCGGTCGATGAGCAGTTCTTC. Amino acid sequence: CASSPSAVDEQFF.

This clonotype showed up just a few times. The V gene is TRBV9, the J gene TRBJ2-5; D might be TRBD1 or TRBD2, each matching 5 bases. The CDR3 runs 15 residues. Germline V CDR1 and CDR2: SGDLS, YYNGEE. V was trimmed by 0 bases and J by 3 bases, leaving 12 bases between them. The CDR3 nucleotides read TGTGCCAGCAGCGTAGCTGAGGGGCGAAAAGAGACCCAGTACTTC. Translating gives CASSVAEGRKETQYF.

This clonotype was recorded a few times. The rearrangement joins TRBV5-4 to TRBJ2-7; no clear D gene. The CDR3 is 15 amino acids. In germline, CDR1 is SGHNT, CDR2 YYREEE (reference sequence). Trimming took 0 bases from V and 5 from J, leaving 15 bases between them. The CDR3 DNA reads TGTGCCAGCAGCTTGGAAGTTAGCCCCCTCGACGAGCAGTACTTC. Translation gives CASSLEVSPLDEQYF.

The V gene is TRBV4-3, the J gene TRBJ2-1; 10 nucleotides align to TRBD2. The CDR3 spans 15 residues. V dropped 4 bases and J dropped 5; count of bases not matched to a gene: 5. Germline V gene lookup returns CDR1 LGHNA and CDR2 YSLEER. The CDR3 DNA follows: TGCGCCAGCAGCCGCTTTCTAGCGGGAGACAATGAGCAGTTCTTC. Translation gives CASSRFLAGDNEQFF.

This clonotype was observed a handful of times. V is TRBV3-1 and J is TRBJ1-2, with TRBD1 as a possible D gene (6 bases). The length of the CDR3 is 15 residues. Trimming removed 3 bases at V and 0 bases at J, with 11 bases between. The V gene's germline CDR1 is LGHDT and CDR2 YNNKEL (reference sequence). CDR3 nucleotides: TGTGCCAGCAGCCACGCGGACAGAGCTAACTATGGCTACACCTTC. This sequence encodes CASSHADRANYGYTF.

In its sample, this clonotype was seen a few times. The V gene is TRBV6-5, the J gene TRBJ1-1; D is ambiguous. Between the trimmed V and J ends, which lost 4 bases and 0 bases, there was a span of 15 bases. The CDR3 sequence is 16 residues long. Germline assignment: CDR1 MNHEY and CDR2 SVGAGI. The CDR3 protein is CASSSTVRGLNTEAFF. DNA of the CDR3: TGTGCCAGCAGTTCTACAGTACGGGGATTGAACACTGAAGCTTTCTTT.

CDR3 amino acids: CASSRRQVTDTQYF. CDR3 DNA sequence: TGTGCCAGCAGTCGACGACAAGTCACCGATACGCAGTATTTT. This chain joins TRBV25-1 and TRBJ2-3, with D unclear. CDR3 length: 14 amino acids. V was pared by 5 bases and J by 6 bases, with 15 bases between. Germline V CDR1 and CDR2: MGHDK, SYGVNS.

At least ten counts were recorded for this clonotype. V is TRBV27 and J is TRBJ2-7, with D possibly TRBD2 on 7 matching bases. V was pared by 5 bases and J by 3 bases, with 11 bases between. Per the germline V gene, CDR1 is MNHEY and CDR2 is SMNVEV (reference sequence). The CDR3 loop spans 13 amino acids. The CDR3 region is CASSGGADYEQYF. DNA of the CDR3: TGTGCCAGCAGTGGGGGGGCCGACTACGAGCAGTACTTC.

The rearrangement uses TRBV6-5 and TRBJ2-5; 8 bases agree with TRBD2. V was pared by 7 bases and J by 0 bases, with 16 bases of the junction left unmatched. This CDR3 region has 18 residues. CDR1 and CDR2 from the germline V gene are MNHEY and SVGAGI. This CDR3 is CASTPRGGQWRHQETQYF. Written as DNA, the CDR3 is TGTGCCAGCACCCCACGGGGGGGCCAATGGAGGCACCAAGAGACCCAGTACTTC.

The sample holds many counts of this clonotype. This chain connects TRBV7-9 to TRBJ2-3; D is ambiguous. From germline, CDR1 is SEHNR and CDR2 FQNEAQ (reference sequence). Between the trimmed V and J ends, which lost 4 bases and 2 bases, there was a span of 4 bases. The CDR3 has 12 amino acids. The CDR3 sequence is CASSSTTDTQYF. CDR3 bases: TGTGCCAGCAGCTCGACCACAGATACGCAGTATTTT. The whole variable domain, filled in from reference TRBV7-9 and TRBJ2-3, reads DTGVSQNPRHKITKRGQNVTFRCDPISEHNRLYWYRQTLGQGPEFLTYFQNEAQLEKSRLLSDRFSAERPKGSFSTLEIQRTEQGDSAMYLCASSSTTDTQYFGPGTRLTVL.

This clonotype has more than one count but fewer than ten. The genes are TRBV20-1 and TRBJ1-6, with 9 positions matching TRBD1. The CDR3 is made up of 13 amino acids. Trimming removed 6 bases from V and 9 bases from J; junction bases left unmatched: 6. Germline CDR1 reads DFQATT; CDR2 reads SNEGSKA (reference sequence). The CDR3, as DNA: TGCAGTGCATGGACAGGGGATAGTTCACCCCTCCACTTT. Encoded protein: CSAWTGDSSPLHF.

V is TRBV27 and J is TRBJ2-7; D possibly corresponds to TRBD2 (5 bases). This CDR3 has 12 amino acids. CDR1 is MNHEY, CDR2 SMNVEV, per germline (reference sequence). V was pared by 6 bases and J by 5 bases, with 11 bases between. The CDR3 sequence: CASRHGLDEQYF. CDR3 nucleotides: TGTGCCAGCAGGCACGGACTCGACGAGCAGTACTTC.

Only a few counts were recorded for this clonotype. The CDR3: CASSFRGTLGSNQPQHF. Written as DNA, the CDR3 is TGTGCCAGCAGTTTCCGAGGGACCCTTGGCAGCAATCAGCCCCAGCATTTT. The chain is built from TRBV27 and TRBJ1-5; possible D gene TRBD1, 5 bases. CDR1 MNHEY and CDR2 SMNVEV come from the germline V gene (reference sequence). V lost 3 bases to trimming and J lost 1 base, with 16 bases between them. This CDR3 has 17 residues.

V and J are TRBV6-5 and TRBJ1-1, with D unresolved. The CDR3 contains 11 residues. The germline CDR1 and CDR2 sequences are MNHEY and SVGAGI. V was shortened by 2 bases and J by 4 bases, with 2 bases between the two germline ends. The CDR3 DNA follows: TGTGCCAGCAGTTACGCCACTGAAGCTTTCTTT. Amino acid sequence: CASSYATEAFF.

This clonotype has a handful of counts. The gene calls are TRBV20-1 and TRBJ1-6; no clear D gene. Trimming took 2 bases from V and 0 from J, leaving 8 bases between them. In germline, CDR1 is DFQATT, CDR2 SNEGSKA (reference sequence). The CDR3 loop spans 15 amino acids. CDR3 residues: CSARTDSSYNSPLHF. CDR3 DNA sequence: TGCAGTGCTAGAACGGATAGCTCCTATAATTCACCCCTCCACTTT.

V gene TRBV28 combines with J gene TRBJ2-3, with 11 bases that match TRBD2. The CDR3 runs to 15 residues. Losses at the gene ends were 7 bases for V and 1 base for J; bases not matched to a gene: 4. From germline, CDR1 is MDHEN and CDR2 SYDVKM. This chain's CDR3 is CASNTGLAGTDTQYF. DNA for the CDR3: TGTGCCAGCAACACGGGACTAGCGGGCACAGATACGCAGTATTTT.

This clonotype has a handful of counts. The chain uses TRBV20-1 and TRBJ2-5; 7 bases fit TRBD2. Germline loops: CDR1 DFQATT, CDR2 SNEGSKA (reference sequence). This CDR3 contains 16 residues. J was trimmed by 5 bases and V by 1 base; bases with no gene match: 13. The CDR3 here is CSARALRGGTMETQYF. CDR3 DNA: TGCAGTGCTAGAGCCCTAAGGGGCGGGACTATGGAGACCCAGTACTTC.

V gene TRBV7-9 combines with J gene TRBJ2-3, with 9 nucleotides matching TRBD1. The CDR3 loop spans 14 amino acids. Germline CDR1 reads SEHNR; CDR2 reads FQNEAQ (reference sequence). After removal of 5 bases from V and 2 bases from J, the junction contained 2 bases not matched to a gene. The CDR3 here is CASSIQGATDTQYF. CDR3 DNA: TGTGCCAGCAGCATACAGGGGGCCACAGATACGCAGTATTTT. Looking up the rest from reference TRBV7-9 and TRBJ2-3 gives the full variable domain: DTGVSQNPRHKITKRGQNVTFRCDPISEHNRLYWYRQTLGQGPEFLTYFQNEAQLEKSRLLSDRFSAERPKGSFSTLEIQRTEQGDSAMYLCASSIQGATDTQYFGPGTRLTVL.

This clonotype was observed a handful of times. The chain uses TRBV15 and TRBJ1-5; a weak D match, TRBD1 (6 bases). Between the trimmed V and J ends, which lost 5 bases and 4 bases, there was a span of 18 bases. The CDR3 has 16 residues. Germline lookup yields CDR1 LNHNV and CDR2 YYDKDF (reference sequence). The CDR3 protein is CATSPGIGGRNQPQHF. In nucleotides, the CDR3 is TGTGCCACCAGCCCAGGGATAGGGGGAAGGAATCAGCCCCAGCATTTT. Variable domain in full (rest from reference TRBV15 and TRBJ1-5): DAMVIQNPRYQVTQFGKPVTLSCSQTLNHNVMYWYQQKSSQAPKLLFHYYDKDFNNEADTPDNFQSRRPNTSFCFLDIRSPGLGDTAMYLCATSPGIGGRNQPQHFGDGTRLSIL.

This clonotype was found a few times. This sequence joins TRBV24-1 and TRBJ2-1; D could derive from TRBD1 or TRBD2 (5 bases each). This CDR3 region has 11 residues. Germline assignment: CDR1 KGHDR and CDR2 SFDVKD. Trimming removed 10 bases at V and 4 bases at J, with 7 bases between. The CDR3 spells CATGVYNEQFF. The CDR3 DNA is TGTGCCACGGGGGTGTACAATGAGCAGTTCTTC.

This clonotype was seen only a few times. The rearrangement uses TRBV20-1 and TRBJ1-4; 10 bases are shared with TRBD1. The germline CDR1 and CDR2 sequences are DFQATT and SNEGSKA (reference sequence). V was pared by 6 bases and J by 14 bases, with 3 bases of the junction left unmatched. The CDR3 consists of 10 residues. The CDR3 sequence: CSASDRGLFF. The CDR3 coding sequence is TGCAGTGCCTCGGACAGGGGGCTGTTTTTT.

A few counts support this clonotype. The chain combines TRBV18 with TRBJ2-1, with D possibly TRBD2 on 6 matching bases. The CDR3 extends over 15 amino acids. Between the trimmed V and J ends, which lost 2 bases and 5 bases, there was a span of 13 bases. Per germline, CDR1 KGHSH and CDR2 LQKENI. This chain's CDR3 is CASSPSKGLNNEQFF. The CDR3 bases are TGTGCCAGCTCACCATCAAAGGGACTCAACAATGAGCAGTTCTTC.

The chain joins TRBV7-3 to TRBJ2-1; D possibly corresponds to TRBD1 (5 bases). The CDR3 contains 15 residues. Germline V gives CDR1 SGHTA, CDR2 FQGTGA. Trimming left V 5 bases short and J 0 bases short, with 11 bases between. The CDR3 DNA follows: TGTGCCAGCAGCCAAGGGGCTCTCTCCTACAATGAGCAGTTCTTC. Translating it yields CASSQGALSYNEQFF. Filled out from reference TRBV7-3 and TRBJ2-1, the complete variable domain reads GAGVSQTPSNKVTEKGKYVELRCDPISGHTALYWYRQSLGQGPEFLIYFQGTGAADDSGLPNDRFFAVRPEGSVSTLKIQRTERGDSAVYLCASSQGALSYNEQFFGPGTRLTVL.

With regard to this clonotype: Without the conserved terminal phenylalanine or tryptophan, this CDR3 likely stems from a read error. V is TRBV27 and J is TRBJ2-7; TRBD2 agrees at 11 bases. Germline assignment: CDR1 MNHEY and CDR2 SMNVEV (reference sequence). V lost 6 bases and J lost 3; bases outside the gene matches: 13. There are 17 residues in the CDR3. CDR3 residues: CASSRDPTSGSLYEQYY. The CDR3 nucleotides are TGTGCCAGCAGCCGAGATCCTACTAGCGGGAGTCTCTACGAGCAGTACTAC.

This clonotype was observed at least ten times. The CDR3 spells CASSLQLGQYGYTF. In nucleotides, the CDR3 is TGTGCCAGCAGTTTACAATTGGGACAGTATGGCTACACCTTC. The V and J genes are TRBV27 and TRBJ1-2; the match to TRBD1 covers 7 bases. Per germline, CDR1 MNHEY and CDR2 SMNVEV (reference sequence). J was trimmed by 5 bases and V by 2 bases; bases with no gene match: 5. This CDR3 is built from 14 residues.

There are a few counts of this clonotype. The genes are TRBV27 and TRBJ2-7; TRBD1 matches at 9 bases. CDR3 size: 16 residues. V lost 6 bases to trimming and J lost 7 bases; unmatched junction nucleotides: 16. The germline CDR1 and CDR2 sequences are MNHEY and SMNVEV (reference sequence). CDR3 nucleotide sequence: TGTGCCAGCAGGAAAGAACCCGGGACAGGGACTCGGGAGCAGTACTTC. It yields the protein CASRKEPGTGTREQYF.

This clonotype was observed a handful of times. V usage is TRBV5-1 and J usage is TRBJ2-1; 11 nucleotides line up with TRBD2. Germline lookup yields CDR1 SGHRS and CDR2 YFSETQ. With 2 bases clipped from V and 6 bases from J, the junction kept 4 bases outside the gene matches. The CDR3 totals 15 residues. CDR3 bases: TGCGCCAGCAGCTTACTAGCGGGAGTGCGCAATGAGCAGTTCTTC. It yields the protein CASSLLAGVRNEQFF.